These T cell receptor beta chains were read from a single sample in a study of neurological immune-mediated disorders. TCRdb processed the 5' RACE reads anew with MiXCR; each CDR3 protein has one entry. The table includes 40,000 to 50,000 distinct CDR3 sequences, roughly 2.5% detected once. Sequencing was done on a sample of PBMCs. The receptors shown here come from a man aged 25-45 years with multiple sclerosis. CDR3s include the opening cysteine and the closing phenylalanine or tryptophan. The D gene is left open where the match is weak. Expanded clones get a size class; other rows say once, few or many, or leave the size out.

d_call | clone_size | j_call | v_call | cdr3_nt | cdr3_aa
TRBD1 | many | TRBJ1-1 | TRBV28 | TGTGCCAGCAGTGTAAGGACAGGGGGAGCTTTCTTT | CASSVRTGGAFF
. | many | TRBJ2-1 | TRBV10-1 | TGCGCCAGCAGTGAATTGGAGGGGCTGCGGCTAAATGAGCAGTTCTTC | CASSELEGLRLNEQFF
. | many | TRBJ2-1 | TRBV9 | TGTGCCAGCAGTGAGGACGCCAGCTCCTACAATGAGCAGTTCTTC | CASSEDASSYNEQFF
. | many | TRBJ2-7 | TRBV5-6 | TGTGCCAGCAGCTACTTGGACATACCATCCGAGCAGTACTTC | CASSYLDIPSEQYF
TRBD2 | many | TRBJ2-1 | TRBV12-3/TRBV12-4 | TGTGCCATCACTCGACTAGCGGGGGGGTCGGGGGATGAGCAGTTCTTC | CAITRLAGGSGDEQFF
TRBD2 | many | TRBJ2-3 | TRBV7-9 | TGTGCCAGCAGCCCAGCGGGGGGCGCGGTAGATACGCAGTATTTT | CASSPAGGAVDTQYF
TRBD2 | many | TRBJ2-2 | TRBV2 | TGTGCCAGCAGGCGACTAGCGGGGGGCCTCACCGGGGAGCTGTTTTTT | CASRRLAGGLTGELFF
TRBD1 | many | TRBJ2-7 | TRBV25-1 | TGTGCCAGCAGTGAAGAACGGACAGGGGTCTACGAGCAGTACTTC | CASSEERTGVYEQYF
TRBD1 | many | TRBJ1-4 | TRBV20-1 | TGCAGTGCCAAATCGCCGGGACAGAGAAATGAAAAACTGTTTTTT | CSAKSPGQRNEKLFF
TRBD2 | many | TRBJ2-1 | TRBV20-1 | TGCAGTGCAGACCTAGCGGGAGGCACCAATGAGCAGTTCTTC | CSADLAGGTNEQFF
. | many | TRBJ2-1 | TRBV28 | TGTGCCAGCAGTTTAGGTCCCAGGGCAAACATAGAGCAGTTCTTC | CASSLGPRANIEQFF
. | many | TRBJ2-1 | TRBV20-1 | TGCAGTGCTAAAAGTGGAGACCGAAGCTCCTACAATGAGCAGTTCTTC | CSAKSGDRSSYNEQFF
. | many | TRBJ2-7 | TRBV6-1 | TGTGCCAGCAGTGAAGCGCGGGACAGTTCCTACGAGCAGTACTTC | CASSEARDSSYEQYF
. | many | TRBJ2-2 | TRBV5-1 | TGCGCCAGCAGCTTGGCCGTTGGGGTGAACACCGGGGAGCTGTTTTTT | CASSLAVGVNTGELFF
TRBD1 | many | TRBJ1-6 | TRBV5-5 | TGTGCCAGCAGCTCACAGGGGGCTGGTTTTTATAATTCACCCCTCCACTTT | CASSSQGAGFYNSPLHF
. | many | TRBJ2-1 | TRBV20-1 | TGCAGTGCTAGAGTCTGGGGTTCCTACAATGAGCAGTTCTTC | CSARVWGSYNEQFF
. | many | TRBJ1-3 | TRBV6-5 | TGTGCCAGCAGACCGCTCGAGGGAAACACCATATATTTT | CASRPLEGNTIYF
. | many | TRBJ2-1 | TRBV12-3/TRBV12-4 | TGTGCCAGTTCGTTCGGGGCCTTTTACAATGAGCAGTTCTTC | CASSFGAFYNEQFF
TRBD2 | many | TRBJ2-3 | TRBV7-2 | TGTGCCAGCAGCACCGGACTAGCGGGAGCGCAGACAGATACGCAGTATTTT | CASSTGLAGAQTDTQYF
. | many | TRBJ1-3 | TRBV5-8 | TGTGCCTCTCGACGGGCGTCGGACACCATATATTTT | CASRRASDTIYF
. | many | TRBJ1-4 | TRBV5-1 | TGCGCCAGCAGCTTCTCAGGGGCAACTAATGAAAAACTGTTTTTT | CASSFSGATNEKLFF
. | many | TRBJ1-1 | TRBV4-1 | TGCGCCAGCAGCCAGGGATCCGCTGAAGCTTTCTTT | CASSQGSAEAFF
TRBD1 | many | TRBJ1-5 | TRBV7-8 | TGTGCCAGCAGCTTAGTGACCGGGACAGATAGCAATCAGCCCCAGCATTTT | CASSLVTGTDSNQPQHF
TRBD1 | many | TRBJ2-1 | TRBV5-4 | TGTGCCAGCAGCTTCAGGGACAGGGGAGTATTGCAGTTCTTC | CASSFRDRGVLQFF
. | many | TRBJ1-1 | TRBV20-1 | TGCAGTGCTCAGCCTGCTGGATCAAGGGCCACTGAAGCTTTCTTT | CSAQPAGSRATEAFF
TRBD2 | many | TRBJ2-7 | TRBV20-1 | TGCAGTGCGAAGAGGACTAGCGTATACGAGCAGTACTTC | CSAKRTSVYEQYF
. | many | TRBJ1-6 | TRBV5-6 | TGTGCCAGCAGCTTAGGACAATGGGATTCACCCCTCCACTTT | CASSLGQWDSPLHF
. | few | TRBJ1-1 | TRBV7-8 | TGTGCCAGCAGCTCCCAGACGGAGTTCTCCACTGAAGCTTTCTTT | CASSSQTEFSTEAFF
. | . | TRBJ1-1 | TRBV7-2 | TGTGCCAGCAGCCGAGATATTGCGACCGCTGAAGCTTTCTTT | CASSRDIATAEAFF
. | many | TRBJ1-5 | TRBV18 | TGTGCCAGCTCACCGGAGACGGGACCAAATCAGCCCCAGCATTTT | CASSPETGPNQPQHF
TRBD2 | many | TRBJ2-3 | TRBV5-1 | TGCGCCAGCAGCTATGCGGGGGGGACTAGCACAGATACGCAGTATTTT | CASSYAGGTSTDTQYF
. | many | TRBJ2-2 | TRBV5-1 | TGCGCCAGCAGCTTAGACACCGGGGAGCTGTTTTTT | CASSLDTGELFF
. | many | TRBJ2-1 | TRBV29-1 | TGCAGCGTTGAAGCGGCCAGAAAAAATGAGCAGTTCTTC | CSVEAARKNEQFF
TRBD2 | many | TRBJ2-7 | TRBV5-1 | TGCGCCAGCAGGACTCTAGCGGGAGAAGAGCAGTACTTC | CASRTLAGEEQYF
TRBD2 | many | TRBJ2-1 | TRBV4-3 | TGCGCCAGCAGCCAAGAGGGGCGGGGGGGGCCCTACAATGAGCAGTTCTTC | CASSQEGRGGPYNEQFF
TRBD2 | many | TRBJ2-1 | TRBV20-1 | TGCAGTGCGACACTAGCGGTCTTTGTAGATGAGCAGTTCTTC | CSATLAVFVDEQFF
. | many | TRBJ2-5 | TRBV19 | TGTGCCACCCGACAGGCTGGGGAGACCCAGTACTTC | CATRQAGETQYF
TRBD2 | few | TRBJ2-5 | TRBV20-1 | TGCAGTGCTAGACTAGCGGGGGGGCGGGAGACCCAGTACTTC | CSARLAGGRETQYF
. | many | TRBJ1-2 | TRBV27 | TGTGCCAGCAGTTTAACAGGCAACTATGGCTACACCTTC | CASSLTGNYGYTF
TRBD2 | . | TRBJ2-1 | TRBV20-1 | TGCAGTGCTAGAGATTTGTCAGGACTAGTCTACAATGAGCAGTTCTTC | CSARDLSGLVYNEQFF
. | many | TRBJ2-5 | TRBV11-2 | TGTGCCAGCAGCCCCGCTCGGTCTGAGACCCAGTACTTC | CASSPARSETQYF
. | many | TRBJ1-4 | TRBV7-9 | TGTGCCAGCAGCCCACCCGGACAGAGGCTCAGTAATGAAAAACTGTTTTTT | CASSPPGQRLSNEKLFF
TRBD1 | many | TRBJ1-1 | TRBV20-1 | TGCAGTGTCACTCGGCGAGACAGGGGGCTTGGCACTGAAGCTTTCTTT | CSVTRRDRGLGTEAFF
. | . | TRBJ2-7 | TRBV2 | TGTGCCAGCAGTTCAGGTGGGGGACAGCAGTACTTC | CASSSGGGQQYF
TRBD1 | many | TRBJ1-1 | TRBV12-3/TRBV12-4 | TGTGCCAGCAGTGGGGGACAGGGGAGGAGGAACACTGAAGCTTTCTTT | CASSGGQGRRNTEAFF
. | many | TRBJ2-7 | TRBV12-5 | TGTGCTAGTGGTTTTCTCCGGCTGGGTAGCGAGCAGTACTTC | CASGFLRLGSEQYF
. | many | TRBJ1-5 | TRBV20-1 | TGCAGTGCTAGGTTTGAGATCATTAGCAATCAGCCCCAGCATTTT | CSARFEIISNQPQHF
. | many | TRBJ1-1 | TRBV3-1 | TGTGCCAGCAGCCAGAGGGGTTGGAACACTGAAGCTTTCTTT | CASSQRGWNTEAFF
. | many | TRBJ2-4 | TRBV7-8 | TGTGCCAGCAGCCCTACTGGGGGCGGATACATTCAGTACTTC | CASSPTGGGYIQYF
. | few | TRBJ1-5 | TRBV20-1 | TGCAGTGCTAGTTTTAGAGTCAATCAGCCCCAGCATTTT | CSASFRVNQPQHF
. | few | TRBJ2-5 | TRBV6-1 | TGTGCCAGCAGTGAAGTGGCCAGAATGGGTACGGAGACCCAGTACTTC | CASSEVARMGTETQYF
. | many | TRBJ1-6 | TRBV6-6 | TGTGCCAGCAGTTACTACCAACCTATCTGGGGGATGACCTATAATTCACCCCTCCACTTT | CASSYYQPIWGMTYNSPLHF
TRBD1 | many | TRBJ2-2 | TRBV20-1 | TGCAGTGCTATTAGGACAGGGTCCACCGGGGAGCTGTTTTTT | CSAIRTGSTGELFF
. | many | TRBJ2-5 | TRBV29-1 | TGCAGCGCCGACAAGGACTCGCAAGAGACCCAGTACTTC | CSADKDSQETQYF
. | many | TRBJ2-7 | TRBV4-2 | TGTGCCAGCAGCCAATCCAGGGGAACCTACGAGCAGTACTTC | CASSQSRGTYEQYF